These T cell receptor beta chains were read from a single sample in a study of OX40 agonist ivuxolimab in advanced cancers. Profiled with immunoSEQ multiplex PCR; TCRdb holds only in-frame clones, not every one. Of roughly 50,000 clones in the sample, around 84% were seen once. The source was CD4+ or CD8+ T cells sorted from blood, collected in a trial of the OX40 agonist ivuxolimab. The receptors were sampled from an adult with an advanced solid tumor such as melanoma, head and neck, liver or kidney cancer. CDR3s include the opening cysteine and the closing phenylalanine or tryptophan. Each record gives: clone size, V gene, D gene, J gene, CDR3 protein, CDR3 DNA. D genes are given only for firm matches. Part of the rows lack a size; the others show once, few, many or a class for expanded clones.

clone size: NA
V gene: TRBV6-6
D gene: TRBD2
J gene: TRBJ2-2
CDR3 protein: CATSGGGNTGELFF
CDR3 DNA: TGTGCCACCTCTGGGGGGGGGAACACCGGGGAGCTGTTTTTT

clone size: NA
V gene: TRBV14
D gene: TRBD1
J gene: TRBJ1-1
CDR3 protein: CASSQRGTVRGTEAFF
CDR3 DNA: TGTGCCAGCAGCCAACGAGGGACCGTCAGGGGGACTGAAGCTTTCTTT

clone size: NA
V gene: TRBV6-1
D gene: NA
J gene: TRBJ1-2
CDR3 protein: CASRAANYGYTF
CDR3 DNA: TGTGCCAGCCGGGCAGCTAACTATGGCTACACCTTC

clone size: NA
V gene: TRBV4-1
D gene: NA
J gene: TRBJ2-7
CDR3 protein: CASSQSTAYEQYF
CDR3 DNA: TGCGCCAGCAGCCAAAGCACAGCCTACGAGCAGTACTTC

clone size: NA
V gene: TRBV5-1
D gene: NA
J gene: TRBJ2-7
CDR3 protein: CASSTIGQEGAEQYF
CDR3 DNA: TGCGCCAGCAGCACCATCGGACAGGAGGGGGCCGAGCAGTACTTC

clone size: few
V gene: TRBV2
D gene: NA
J gene: TRBJ1-2
CDR3 protein: CASSAQGVFGYTF
CDR3 DNA: TGTGCCAGCAGTGCTCAGGGAGTCTTCGGCTACACCTTC

clone size: NA
V gene: TRBV11-3
D gene: NA
J gene: TRBJ2-5
CDR3 protein: CASSFGKTGKETQYF
CDR3 DNA: TGTGCCAGCAGTTTTGGGAAAACAGGGAAGGAGACCCAGTACTTC

clone size: once
V gene: TRBV5-1
D gene: NA
J gene: TRBJ1-5
CDR3 protein: CASSWGPRLSNQPQHF
CDR3 DNA: TGCGCCAGCAGCTGGGGACCCAGGTTAAGCAATCAGCCCCAGCATTTT

clone size: NA
V gene: TRBV6-5
D gene: NA
J gene: TRBJ1-4
CDR3 protein: CASRTGTYEKLFF
CDR3 DNA: TGTGCCAGCAGGACCGGGACATATGAAAAACTGTTTTTT

clone size: NA
V gene: TRBV5-1
D gene: NA
J gene: TRBJ2-3
CDR3 protein: CASSLGGTDTQYF
CDR3 DNA: TGCGCCAGCAGCTTGGGCGGCACAGATACGCAGTATTTT